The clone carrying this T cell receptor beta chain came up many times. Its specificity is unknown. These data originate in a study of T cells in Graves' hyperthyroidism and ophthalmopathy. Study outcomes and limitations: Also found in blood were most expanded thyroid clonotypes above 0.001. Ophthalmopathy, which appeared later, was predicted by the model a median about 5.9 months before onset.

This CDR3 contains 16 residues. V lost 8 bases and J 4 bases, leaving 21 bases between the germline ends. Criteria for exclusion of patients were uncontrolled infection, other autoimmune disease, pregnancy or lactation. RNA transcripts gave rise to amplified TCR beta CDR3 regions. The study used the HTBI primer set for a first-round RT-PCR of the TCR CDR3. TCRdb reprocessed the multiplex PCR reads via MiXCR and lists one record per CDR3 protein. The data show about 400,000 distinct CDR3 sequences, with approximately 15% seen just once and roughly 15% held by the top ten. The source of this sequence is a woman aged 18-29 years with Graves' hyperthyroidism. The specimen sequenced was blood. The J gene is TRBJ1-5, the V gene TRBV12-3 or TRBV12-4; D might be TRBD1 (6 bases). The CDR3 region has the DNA TGTGCCAGCTCAGGTCAGGGGAGGGCCACAAATCAGCCCCAGCATTTT. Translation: CASSGQGRATNQPQHF.